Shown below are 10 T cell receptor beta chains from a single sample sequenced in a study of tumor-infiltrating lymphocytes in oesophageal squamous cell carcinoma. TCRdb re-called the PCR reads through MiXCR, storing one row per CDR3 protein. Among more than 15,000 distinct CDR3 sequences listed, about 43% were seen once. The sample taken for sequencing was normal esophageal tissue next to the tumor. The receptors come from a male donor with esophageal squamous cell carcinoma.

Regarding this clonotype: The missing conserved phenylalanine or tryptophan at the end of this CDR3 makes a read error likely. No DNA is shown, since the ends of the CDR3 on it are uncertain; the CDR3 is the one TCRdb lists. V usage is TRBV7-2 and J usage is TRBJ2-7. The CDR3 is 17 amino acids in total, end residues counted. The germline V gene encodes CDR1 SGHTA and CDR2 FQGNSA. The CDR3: CASSLDPALEYGYTFGS.

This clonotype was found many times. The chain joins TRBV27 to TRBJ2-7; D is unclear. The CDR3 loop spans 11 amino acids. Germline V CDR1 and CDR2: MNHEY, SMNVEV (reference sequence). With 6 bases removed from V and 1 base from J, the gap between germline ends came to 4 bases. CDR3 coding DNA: TGTGCCAGCAGCGCGTCCTACGAGCAGTACTTC. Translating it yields CASSASYEQYF.

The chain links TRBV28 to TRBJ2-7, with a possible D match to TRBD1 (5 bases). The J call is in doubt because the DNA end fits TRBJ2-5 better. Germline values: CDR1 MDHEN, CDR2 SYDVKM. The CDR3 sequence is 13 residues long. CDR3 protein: CASSFGHIETQYF. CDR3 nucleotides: TGTGCCAGCAGTTTCGGACACATAGAGACCCAGTACTTC.

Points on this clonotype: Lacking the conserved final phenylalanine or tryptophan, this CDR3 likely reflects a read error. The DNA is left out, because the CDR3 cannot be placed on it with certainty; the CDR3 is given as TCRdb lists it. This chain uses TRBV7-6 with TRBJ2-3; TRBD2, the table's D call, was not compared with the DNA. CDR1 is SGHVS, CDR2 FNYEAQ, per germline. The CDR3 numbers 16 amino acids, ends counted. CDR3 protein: CASSLTDYNSPLHFGN.

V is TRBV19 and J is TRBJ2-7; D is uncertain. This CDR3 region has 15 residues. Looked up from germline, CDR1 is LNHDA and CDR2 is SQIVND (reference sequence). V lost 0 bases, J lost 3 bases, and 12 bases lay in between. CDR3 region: CASSIDDSPGYEQYF. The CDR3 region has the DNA TGTGCCAGTAGTATAGATGACTCCCCAGGCTACGAGCAGTACTTC.

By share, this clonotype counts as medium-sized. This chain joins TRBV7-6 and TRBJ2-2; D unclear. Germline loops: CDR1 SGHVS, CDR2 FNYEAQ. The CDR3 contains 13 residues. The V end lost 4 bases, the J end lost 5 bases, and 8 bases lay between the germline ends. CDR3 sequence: CASSSMVTGELFF. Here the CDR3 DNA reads TGTGCCAGCAGCTCAATGGTGACCGGGGAGCTGTTTTTT.

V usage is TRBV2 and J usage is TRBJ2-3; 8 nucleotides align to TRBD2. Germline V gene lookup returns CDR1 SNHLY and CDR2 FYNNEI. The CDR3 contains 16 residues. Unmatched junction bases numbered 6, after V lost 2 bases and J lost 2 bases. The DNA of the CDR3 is TGTGCCAGCAGTGAAAGTAGCGGGGTTGCCACAGATACGCAGTATTTT. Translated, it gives CASSESSGVATDTQYF.

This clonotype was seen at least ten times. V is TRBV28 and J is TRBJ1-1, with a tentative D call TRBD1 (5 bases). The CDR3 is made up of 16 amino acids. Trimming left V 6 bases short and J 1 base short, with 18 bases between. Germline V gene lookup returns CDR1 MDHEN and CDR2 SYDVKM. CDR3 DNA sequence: TGTGCCAGCAGCTCCCAGGGTGATAGAAGGAACACTGAAGCTTTCTTT. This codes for CASSSQGDRRNTEAFF.

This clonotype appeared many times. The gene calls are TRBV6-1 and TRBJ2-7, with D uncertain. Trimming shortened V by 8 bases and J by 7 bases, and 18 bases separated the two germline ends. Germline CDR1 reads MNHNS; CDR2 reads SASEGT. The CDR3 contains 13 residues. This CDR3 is CASSATTLGEQYF. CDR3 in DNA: TGTGCCAGCTCCGCGACCACGTTGGGGGAGCAGTACTTC.

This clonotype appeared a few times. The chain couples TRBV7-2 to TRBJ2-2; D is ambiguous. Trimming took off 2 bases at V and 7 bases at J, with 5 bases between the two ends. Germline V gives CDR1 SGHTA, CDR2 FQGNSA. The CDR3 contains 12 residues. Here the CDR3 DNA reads TGTGCCAGCAGCTTAATTGTCGGGGAGCTGTTTTTT. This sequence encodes CASSLIVGELFF. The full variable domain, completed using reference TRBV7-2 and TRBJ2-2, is GAGVSQSPSNKVTEKGKDVELRCDPISGHTALYWYRQSLGQGLEFLIYFQGNSAPDKSGLPSDRFSAERTGGSVSTLTIQRTQQEDSAVYLCASSLIVGELFFGEGSRLTVL.